Below are 22 T cell receptor beta chains sequenced from a single sample in a study of Ad26.COV2.S vaccination and SARS-CoV-2 variants. Clones were read by immunoSEQ multiplex PCR, and TCRdb kept only the in-frame ones, dropping some. The table has fewer than 900,000 clones, roughly 90% seen once. Treatment meaning: around 19 received Ad26.COV2.S at low or high dose, single or two shots; 5 received placebo; per-sample allocation not given. Samples were taken on day 63 after the first vaccine or placebo injection. This specimen was peripheral blood, taken in a trial of Ad26.COV2.S vaccine versus placebo. The receptors stem from a person between 18 and 60 years old who received the Ad26.COV2.S COVID-19 vaccine or a placebo.

This clone was observed a handful of times. The V and J genes are TRBV4-1 and TRBJ1-6; D is unresolved. This CDR3 has 17 residues. Trimming pared 3 bases from V and 4 bases from J, leaving 16 bases between. Germline V CDR1 and CDR2: MGHRA, YSYEKL. The CDR3 coding sequence is TGCGCCAGCAGCCAGTACTCGACACCTGATTATAATTCACCCCTCCACTTT. This codes for CASSQYSTPDYNSPLHF.

This chain joins TRBV13 and TRBJ2-3; no clear D gene. CDR3 length: 13 amino acids. V was pared by 3 bases and J by 2 bases, with 6 bases between. The germline V gene encodes CDR1 PRHDT and CDR2 FYEKMQ (reference sequence). As DNA, the CDR3 is TGTGCCAGCAGCTTGGGCTACACAGATACGCAGTATTTT. This gives the protein CASSLGYTDTQYF.

CDR3 in DNA: TGTGCCAGCAGTTACTCGAGTATCAGCTACGAGCAGTACTTC. This gives the protein CASSYSSISYEQYF. This chain connects TRBV6-5 to TRBJ2-7; the D is unclear. V was trimmed by 0 bases and J by 3 bases, leaving 9 bases between them. The length of the CDR3 is 14 residues. Germline CDR1 and CDR2: MNHEY and SVGAGI.

With respect to this clone: The sample carries other DNA sequences with the same CDR3. The V call is TRBV7-3, the J call TRBJ2-5, with 7 bases aligning to TRBD2. Germline V lookup: CDR1 SGHTA, CDR2 FQGTGA. V lost 5 bases, J lost 4 bases, and 4 bases stayed unmatched. The CDR3 has 13 amino acids. In DNA, the CDR3 is TGTGCCAGCAGCCCCCGCGGGGGAGAGACCCAGTACTTC. Residues: CASSPRGGETQYF.

This chain joins TRBV19 and TRBJ1-5; D gene unclear. The germline CDR1 and CDR2 sequences are LNHDA and SQIVND (reference sequence). Deletions cut 3 bases from V and 2 bases from J, with 11 bases between. The CDR3 has 15 amino acids. CDR3 region: CASSMAGSGNQPQHF. The CDR3 DNA is TGTGCCAGTAGTATGGCGGGGTCGGGCAATCAGCCCCAGCATTTT.

V is TRBV19 and J is TRBJ2-7, with D maybe TRBD1 (6 bases). V shed 3 bases and J shed 2 bases, with 14 bases lying between them. The CDR3 length is 15 residues. Germline V gene data show CDR1 as LNHDA and CDR2 as SQIVND (reference sequence). CDR3 loop: CASSIKSEGAYEQYF. CDR3 DNA: TGTGCCAGTAGTATTAAGTCAGAGGGGGCCTACGAGCAGTACTTC.

This clone occurred once. J is TRBJ2-7 and V is TRBV9; 8 positions match TRBD2. From germline, CDR1 is SGDLS and CDR2 YYNGEE. J was trimmed by 6 bases and V by 1 base; bases with no gene match: 6. The CDR3 sequence is 14 residues long. CDR3 sequence: CASSVSSGSVEQYF. CDR3 nucleotide sequence: TGTGCCAGCAGCGTAAGCAGCGGGAGTGTCGAGCAGTACTTC.

V usage is TRBV30 and J usage is TRBJ2-3; D not certain. Trimming stripped 3 bases from V and 1 base from J, with 5 bases between. This CDR3 is built from 12 residues. CDR1 GTSNPN and CDR2 SVGIG come from the germline V gene (reference sequence). CDR3 DNA: TGTGCCTGGAGCGGAGGCACAGATACGCAGTATTTT. Translation: CAWSGGTDTQYF.

The chain combines TRBV5-4 with TRBJ2-7; 9 bases align to TRBD2. The length of the CDR3 is 16 residues. The V gene end was trimmed by 2 bases and the J gene end by 3 bases; junction bases not matched to a gene: 9. Germline CDR1 SGHNT, CDR2 YYREEE (reference sequence). The CDR3 protein is CASSLSLAGTFYEQYF. The DNA of the CDR3 is TGTGCCAGCAGCTTAAGTCTAGCGGGGACCTTCTACGAGCAGTACTTC.

The V gene is TRBV16, the J gene TRBJ1-4; D is uncertain. There are 15 residues in the CDR3. CDR1 KGHSY and CDR2 FQNENV come from the germline V gene. Trimming stripped 0 bases from V and 5 bases from J, with 10 bases between. The CDR3, as DNA: TGTGCCAGCAGCCAATCGTTAGCAATCAATGAAAAACTGTTTTTT. Protein product: CASSQSLAINEKLFF. Complete variable domain (other parts from reference TRBV16 and TRBJ1-4): GEEVAQTPKHLVRGEGQKAKLYCAPIKGHSYVFWYQQVLKNEFKFLISFQNENVFDETGMPKERFSAKCLPNSPCSLEIQATKLEDSAVYFCASSQSLAINEKLFFGSGTQLSVL.

V gene TRBV12-5 combines with J gene TRBJ2-3; 8 bases align to TRBD2. This CDR3 is 17 amino acids long. CDR1 is LGHNT and CDR2 is FRNRAP in the germline V gene. V was clipped by 0 bases and J by 5 bases; unmatched bases: 10. The CDR3 reads CASGLVRGGRRVDTQYF. The CDR3 DNA is TGTGCTAGTGGTTTGGTACGGGGGGGCCGTCGAGTAGATACGCAGTATTTT.

The chain recombines TRBV11-2 with TRBJ2-7; 7 bases are a match to TRBD1. Germline V gene sequence: CDR1 SGHAT, CDR2 FQNNGV. The V gene end was trimmed by 5 bases and the J gene end by 5 bases; junction bases not matched to a gene: 6. This CDR3 comprises 13 residues. As DNA, the CDR3 is TGTGCCAGCAGCCCCGACAGGGTCCACGAGCAGTACTTC. Its protein is CASSPDRVHEQYF.

The chain links TRBV6-5 to TRBJ1-1; D call uncertain. The CDR3 has 15 amino acids. Germline CDR1 MNHEY, CDR2 SVGAGI. Trimming cost V 7 bases and J 2 bases, with 17 bases left between them. CDR3 sequence: CASMYLRATNTEAFF. In nucleotides, the CDR3 is TGTGCCAGCATGTACCTTCGGGCCACTAACACTGAAGCTTTCTTT.

This chain uses TRBV27 with TRBJ2-1; TRBD2 aligns across 7 bases. This CDR3 region has 15 residues. Trimming at V came to 2 bases and at J to 2 bases, leaving 3 bases not matched to a gene. The germline V gene encodes CDR1 MNHEY and CDR2 SMNVEV (reference sequence). The CDR3: CASSLRGVAYNEQFF. As DNA, the CDR3 is TGTGCCAGCAGTTTACGGGGGGTCGCCTACAATGAGCAGTTCTTC.

This chain connects TRBV11-2 to TRBJ1-1; possibly TRBD1 for D (5 bases). From germline, CDR1 is SGHAT and CDR2 FQNNGV. The CDR3 runs 15 residues. The V gene lost 1 base and the J gene lost 4 bases, with 13 bases spanning the gap. CDR3 region: CASSLGGGWSTEAFF. As DNA, the CDR3 is TGTGCCAGCAGCTTAGGGGGGGGATGGAGCACTGAAGCTTTCTTT.

This clone was observed a few times. This chain uses TRBV20-1 with TRBJ1-2; D is perhaps TRBD1 (5 bases). The CDR3 length is 15 residues. V lost 3 bases to trimming and J lost 2 bases, with 16 bases between them. Germline CDR1 DFQATT, CDR2 SNEGSKA (reference sequence). Here the CDR3 DNA reads TGCAGTGCTAGTAACGGGCTGGGGGAAAACTATGGCTACACCTTC. Its translation is CSASNGLGENYGYTF.

The sample holds one count of this clone. The V call is TRBV7-8, the J call TRBJ2-2; the match to TRBD2 covers 8 bases. The trim removed 5 bases at V and 4 bases at J, leaving 6 bases unmatched. CDR1 and CDR2 (germline): SGHVS, FQNEAQ. The CDR3 runs 15 residues. CDR3 coding DNA: TGTGCCAGCAGCCTCAGCGGGGGTTCCACCGGGGAGCTGTTTTTT. Translated: CASSLSGGSTGELFF. Using reference TRBV7-8 and TRBJ2-2 for the parts outside the CDR3, the full variable domain is GAGVSQSPRYKVAKRGQDVALRCDPISGHVSLFWYQQALGQGPEFLTYFQNEAQLDKSGLPSDRFFAERPEGSVSTLKIQRTQQEDSAVYLCASSLSGGSTGELFFGEGSRLTVL.

This chain joins TRBV7-3 and TRBJ2-7, with TRBD2 identical over 9 bases. Germline lookup yields CDR1 SGHTA and CDR2 FQGTGA. J was trimmed by 10 bases and V by 1 base; bases with no gene match: 5. This CDR3 is 13 amino acids long. CDR3 sequence (DNA): TGTGCCAGCAGCTTAAAAGCGGGGGGCCCCCAGTACTTC. This translates into CASSLKAGGPQYF.

The chain couples TRBV18 to TRBJ1-1; 7 bases are a match to TRBD1. This CDR3 is 16 amino acids long. Unmatched junction bases numbered 7, after V lost 1 base and J lost 2 bases. Germline V gene lookup returns CDR1 KGHSH and CDR2 LQKENI. The CDR3: CASSPQGAGANTEAFF. CDR3 DNA sequence: TGTGCCAGCTCACCACAGGGGGCAGGGGCTAACACTGAAGCTTTCTTT.

This sequence joins TRBV4-1 and TRBJ2-1; a possible D gene is TRBD2 (6 bases). This CDR3 region has 19 residues. Germline V gene data show CDR1 as MGHRA and CDR2 as YSYEKL. V was trimmed by 0 bases and J by 0 bases, leaving 18 bases between them. In DNA form, the CDR3 reads TGCGCCAGCAGCCAAGATAGGGCGGGGTTCCGCAGCTCCTACAATGAGCAGTTCTTC. Translating it yields CASSQDRAGFRSSYNEQFF.

The V gene is TRBV7-2, the J gene TRBJ2-7; D may match TRBD1 or TRBD2 (5 bases each). The V end was cut by 4 bases, the J end by 3 bases, with 10 bases between. This CDR3 is built from 13 residues. Germline lookup yields CDR1 SGHTA and CDR2 FQGNSA. The CDR3 spells CASSWTRDYEQYF. The CDR3, as DNA: TGTGCCAGCAGCTGGACACGGGACTACGAGCAGTACTTC. Together with reference TRBV7-2 and TRBJ2-7, the CDR3 gives the full variable domain: GAGVSQSPSNKVTEKGKDVELRCDPISGHTALYWYRQSLGQGLEFLIYFQGNSAPDKSGLPSDRFSAERTGGSVSTLTIQRTQQEDSAVYLCASSWTRDYEQYFGPGTRLTVT.

The sample holds one count of this clone. The chain uses TRBV7-2 and TRBJ1-5, with D maybe TRBD1 (5 bases). The CDR3 totals 14 residues. Trimming took 5 bases from V and 8 from J, leaving 16 bases between them. CDR1 SGHTA and CDR2 FQGNSA come from the germline V gene. CDR3 region: CASSPVGVREPQHF. In DNA form, the CDR3 reads TGTGCCAGCAGCCCAGTGGGGGTTCGGGAGCCCCAGCATTTT.